These 16 T cell receptor beta chains share one sample of origin, sequenced in a study of graft-versus-host responses after intestinal transplantation. Antigen specificity for these receptors is unknown. Using immunoSEQ multiplex PCR, the repertoire was profiled, and TCRdb retains in-frame clones only, with some absent. The table lists about 100,000 clones, less than 90% of them singletons. Specimen: unstimulated CD4+ T cells sorted from spleen or lymph node cells, collected before transplant. These TCRs come from a human donor who was the organ donor for an intestinal transplant.

The CDR3 DNA is TGTGCCAGCAGTTTACAGGGGATCGGGGAGCTGTTTTTT. Its protein is CASSLQGIGELFF. The chain employs TRBV7-3 and TRBJ2-2; 7 bases match TRBD1. The CDR3 totals 13 residues. CDR1 and CDR2 from the germline V gene are SGHTA and FQGTGA. Trimming at V came to 6 bases and at J to 7 bases, leaving 5 bases not matched to a gene.

The chain links TRBV28 to TRBJ2-7, with D perhaps TRBD2 (5 bases). The CDR3 is 15 residues long. V dropped 6 bases and J dropped 5 bases, with 20 bases sitting between them. Looked up from germline, CDR1 is MDHEN and CDR2 is SYDVKM. CDR3 DNA sequence: TGTGCCAGCAGCCTCCCCGGGGTCGGTAACGACGAGCAGTACTTC. This encodes CASSLPGVGNDEQYF.

This clone was picked up one time. The chain has TRBV18 and TRBJ2-1; D gene uncertain. The CDR3 runs to 12 residues. V was trimmed by 2 bases and J by 15 bases, leaving 14 bases between them. The germline gives CDR1 KGHSH, CDR2 LQKENI. The chain's CDR3 is CASSPDLPGLFF. The CDR3 bases are TGTGCCAGCTCACCAGATCTCCCGGGCTTGTTCTTC. Based on the CDR3 plus reference TRBV18 and TRBJ2-1, the full variable domain is NAGVMQNPRHLVRRRGQEARLRCSPMKGHSHVYWYRQLPEEGLKFMVYLQKENIIDESGMPKERFSAEFPKEGPSILRIQQVVRGDSAAYFCASSPDLPGLFFGPGTRLTVL.

The J gene is TRBJ1-2, the V gene TRBV9, with 7 bases aligning to TRBD1. The J segment lost 4 bases and the V segment lost 3 bases, leaving 9 bases of the junction unmatched. This CDR3 contains 15 residues. Germline V gene sequence: CDR1 SGDLS, CDR2 YYNGEE. The CDR3 nucleotides read TGTGCCAGCAGCGCGACAGGGTCCGCGCCCTATGGCTACACCTTC. Translated, it gives CASSATGSAPYGYTF. Full variable domain (missing parts from reference TRBV9 and TRBJ1-2): DSGVTQTPKHLITATGQRVTLRCSPRSGDLSVYWYQQSLDQGLQFLIQYYNGEERAKGNILERFSAQQFPDLHSELNLSSLELGDSALYFCASSATGSAPYGYTFGSGTRLTVV.

The gene calls are TRBV27 and TRBJ1-1; 9 nucleotides match TRBD1. CDR1 MNHEY and CDR2 SMNVEV come from the germline V gene (reference sequence). V shed 5 bases and J 4 bases; nucleotides not matched to a gene: 8. CDR3 length: 15 residues. CDR3 amino acids: CASSRGQGGTTEAFF. CDR3 bases: TGTGCCAGCAGTCGGGGACAGGGAGGTACCACTGAAGCTTTCTTT.

The rearrangement uses TRBV5-5 and TRBJ2-1; TRBD2 matches 7 bases. CDR1 SGHKS and CDR2 YYEKEE come from the germline V gene (reference sequence). There are 14 residues in the CDR3. The J segment lost 6 bases and the V segment lost 2 bases, leaving 5 bases of the junction unmatched. The chain's CDR3 is CASSFSGGGNEQFF. The CDR3 region has the DNA TGTGCCAGCAGCTTTAGTGGGGGGGGCAATGAGCAGTTCTTC.

The chain is built from TRBV9 and TRBJ2-5; TRBD2 agrees at 8 bases. The CDR3 runs 15 residues. Trimming at V came to 1 base and at J to 1 base, leaving 3 bases not matched to a gene. CDR1 is SGDLS, CDR2 YYNGEE, per germline. The CDR3 reads CASSVQAGVQETQYF. The CDR3 DNA reads as TGTGCCAGCAGCGTACAAGCGGGGGTCCAAGAGACCCAGTACTTC.

The genes are TRBV19 and TRBJ2-5, with TRBD1 matching 8 bases. Germline loops: CDR1 LNHDA, CDR2 SQIVND (reference sequence). CDR3 length: 14 amino acids. V dropped 3 bases and J dropped 9; count of bases not matched to a gene: 9. The DNA of the CDR3 is TGTGCCAGTAGTATCTTTGGGGGACAGGCGTCCCAGTACTTC. Protein sequence: CASSIFGGQASQYF.

The chain couples TRBV5-1 to TRBJ2-7; tentative D call: TRBD2 (7 bases). CDR1 is SGHRS, CDR2 YFSETQ, per germline. This CDR3 has 15 residues. V was shortened by 4 bases and J by 2 bases, with 16 bases between the two germline ends. Written as DNA, the CDR3 is TGCGCCAGCAGCGAAGGGGGGGGTTCCCCCTACGAGCAGTACTTC. Translating gives CASSEGGGSPYEQYF.

The rearrangement uses TRBV9 and TRBJ1-2; maybe TRBD1 (6 bases). The germline V gene encodes CDR1 SGDLS and CDR2 YYNGEE. The length of the CDR3 is 14 residues. V was shortened by 4 bases and J by 2 bases, with 12 bases between the two germline ends. The CDR3 protein is CASSTQGRNYGYTF. The CDR3 nucleotides read TGTGCCAGCAGCACACAGGGTAGGAACTATGGCTACACCTTC.

The J gene is TRBJ2-2, the V gene TRBV2; D is uncertain. This CDR3 has 13 amino acids. Germline CDR1 SNHLY, CDR2 FYNNEI. Deletions cut 2 bases from V and 4 bases from J, with 5 bases between. CDR3 bases: TGTGCCAGCAGTGAAAAGGGCACCGGGGAGCTGTTTTTT. Its protein is CASSEKGTGELFF.

The chain joins TRBV2 to TRBJ2-7; tentatively, D is TRBD1 (5 bases). Trimming cost V 2 bases and J 2 bases, with 7 bases left between them. Germline lookup yields CDR1 SNHLY and CDR2 FYNNEI. CDR3 length equals 13 residues. The CDR3 DNA is TGTGCCAGCAGTGAAAGGGGCCCCTACGAGCAGTACTTC. This encodes CASSERGPYEQYF.

This chain connects TRBV30 to TRBJ1-6; D is possibly TRBD1 (6 bases). The ends were cut back, 1 base at V and 3 bases at J, with 13 bases in the middle. Germline CDR1 reads GTSNPN; CDR2 reads SVGIG (reference sequence). The CDR3 runs to 16 residues. The CDR3 DNA is TGTGCCTGGAGTGCGGACAGAAGTAACTATAATTCACCCCTCCACTTT. Its translation: CAWSADRSNYNSPLHF.

V and J are TRBV6-6 and TRBJ1-2; D possibly corresponds to TRBD1 (5 bases). Trimming cost V 4 bases and J 4 bases, with 19 bases left between them. This CDR3 is built from 16 residues. Per germline, CDR1 MNHNY and CDR2 SVGAGI (reference sequence). CDR3 bases: TGTGCCAGCAGTTCAGGGCGAATGCAGGGCGGCTATGGCTACACCTTC. Encoded protein: CASSSGRMQGGYGYTF.

This chain links TRBV28 with TRBJ1-4; the D is unclear. Trimming removed 8 bases from V and 0 bases from J, with 10 bases in between. In germline, CDR1 is MDHEN, CDR2 SYDVKM. The CDR3 sequence is 14 residues long. This chain's CDR3 is CASGVSATNEKLFF. The CDR3, as DNA: TGTGCCAGCGGGGTCTCGGCAACTAATGAAAAACTGTTTTTT. Filled out from reference TRBV28 and TRBJ1-4, the complete variable domain reads DVKVTQSSRYLVKRTGEKVFLECVQDMDHENMFWYRQDPGLGLRLIYFSYDVKMKEKGDIPEGYSVSREKKERFSLILESASTNQTSMYLCASGVSATNEKLFFGSGTQLSVL.

This clone was seen more than once but under ten times. The chain uses TRBV5-6 and TRBJ1-2; D perhaps matches TRBD1 (6 bases). CDR1 is SGHDT and CDR2 is YYEEEE in the germline V gene. The CDR3 has 11 residues. With 4 bases removed from V and 7 bases from J, the gap between germline ends came to 8 bases. CDR3 protein: CASSQGTGYTF. The CDR3 nucleotides are TGTGCCAGCAGCCAGGGGACTGGCTACACCTTC. The complete variable domain, with remaining parts taken from reference TRBV5-6 and TRBJ1-2, reads DAGVTQSPTHLIKTRGQQVTLRCSPKSGHDTVSWYQQALGQGPQFIFQYYEEEERQRGNFPDRFSGHQFPNYSSELNVNALLLGDSALYLCASSQGTGYTFGSGTRLTVV.